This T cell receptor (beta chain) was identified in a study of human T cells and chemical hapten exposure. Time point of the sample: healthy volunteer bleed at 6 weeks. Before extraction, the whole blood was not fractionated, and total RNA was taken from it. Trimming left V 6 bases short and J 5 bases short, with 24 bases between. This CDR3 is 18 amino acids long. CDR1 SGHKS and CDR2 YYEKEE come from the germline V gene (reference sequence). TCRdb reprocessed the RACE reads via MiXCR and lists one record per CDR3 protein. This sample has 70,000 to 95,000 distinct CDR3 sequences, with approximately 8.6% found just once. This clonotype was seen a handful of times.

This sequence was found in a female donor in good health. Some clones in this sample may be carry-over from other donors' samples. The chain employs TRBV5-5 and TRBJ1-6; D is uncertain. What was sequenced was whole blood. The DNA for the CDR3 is TGTGCCAGCACCGCTGTCCTTCTACGGGGTCTCGATAATTCACCCCTCCACTTT. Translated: CASTAVLLRGLDNSPLHF.